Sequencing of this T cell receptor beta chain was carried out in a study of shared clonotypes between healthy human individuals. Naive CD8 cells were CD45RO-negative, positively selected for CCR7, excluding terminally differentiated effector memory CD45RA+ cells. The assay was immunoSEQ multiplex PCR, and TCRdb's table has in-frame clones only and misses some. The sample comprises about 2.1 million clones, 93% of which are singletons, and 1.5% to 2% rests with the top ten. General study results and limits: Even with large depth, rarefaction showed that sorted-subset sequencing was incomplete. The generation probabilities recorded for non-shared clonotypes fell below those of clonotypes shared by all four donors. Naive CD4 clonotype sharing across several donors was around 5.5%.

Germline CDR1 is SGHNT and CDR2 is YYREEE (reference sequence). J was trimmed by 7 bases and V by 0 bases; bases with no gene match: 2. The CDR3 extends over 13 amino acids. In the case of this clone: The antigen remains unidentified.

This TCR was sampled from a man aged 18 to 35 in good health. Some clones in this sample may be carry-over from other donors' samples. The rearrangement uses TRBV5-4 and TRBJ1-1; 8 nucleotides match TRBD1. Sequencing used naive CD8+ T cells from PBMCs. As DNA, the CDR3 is TGTGCCAGCAGCTTGGCAGGGGGCTTTGAAGCTTTCTTT. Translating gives CASSLAGGFEAFF.